This passage covers 7 T cell receptor beta chains from one sample sequenced in a study of early T cells in non-severe SARS-CoV-2 infection. TCRdb recomputed calls from the 5' RACE reads with MiXCR, one row per CDR3 protein. The sample contains around 60,000 distinct CDR3 sequences, about 12% of which appear only once. Sequencing was carried out using whole blood. These receptors were obtained from an adult who was a healthcare worker with PCR-confirmed SARS-CoV-2 infection or an uninfected control (not recorded which).

V is TRBV4-3 and J is TRBJ1-6; D might be TRBD1 (5 bases). Germline CDR1 reads LGHNA; CDR2 reads YSLEER. V lost 1 base to trimming and J lost 10 bases, with 14 bases between them. This CDR3 has 15 residues. Written as DNA, the CDR3 is TGCGCCAGCAGCCAAGGGCGGCAGGGTGAGTCACCCCTCCACTTT. Translation gives CASSQGRQGESPLHF.

There are a few counts of this clonotype. The chain recombines TRBV6-5 with TRBJ2-7, with D hard to call. V lost 4 bases, J lost 3 bases, and 7 bases lay in between. CDR3 length equals 12 residues. Germline lookup yields CDR1 MNHEY and CDR2 SVGAGI. The CDR3 nucleotides read TGTGCCAGCAGTTCCCTCTACTACGAGCAGTACTTC. It specifies CASSSLYYEQYF.

This clonotype was detected a few times. Germline is not matched at one junction end, which may reflect a read error. The V gene is TRBV12-3 or TRBV12-4, the J gene TRBJ1-4, with 7 bases lining up with TRBD1. The CDR3 contains 11 residues. The CDR3 DNA reads TGTGCCAGCAGCAGGGGGGAAATACTGTTTTTT. Its translation is CASSRGEILFF.

This clonotype was detected ten times or more. This chain joins TRBV18 and TRBJ2-7; D is undetermined. Germline CDR1 is KGHSH and CDR2 is LQKENI. Trimming removed 3 bases at V and 3 bases at J, with 15 bases between. CDR3 size: 15 residues. CDR3: CASSPTQTNSYEQYF. The CDR3 DNA reads as TGTGCCAGCTCACCGACACAGACAAACAGCTACGAGCAGTACTTC.

The V and J genes are TRBV5-1 and TRBJ1-1, with D hard to call. V lost 0 bases to trimming and J lost 3 bases, with 12 bases between them. Per the germline V gene, CDR1 is SGHRS and CDR2 is YFSETQ. This CDR3 has 15 amino acids. Here the CDR3 reads CASSLEGWAHTEAFF. The CDR3 nucleotides read TGCGCCAGCAGCTTGGAAGGGTGGGCCCACACTGAAGCTTTCTTT.

This clonotype was seen at least ten times. The gene calls are TRBV3-1 and TRBJ1-1; possible D gene TRBD1, 6 bases. Trimming shortened V by 4 bases and J by 0 bases, and 15 bases separated the two germline ends. This CDR3 contains 16 residues. The germline CDR1 and CDR2 sequences are LGHDT and YNNKEL (reference sequence). The CDR3 sequence is CASSPGRDTVNTEAFF. CDR3 coding DNA: TGTGCCAGCAGCCCCGGACGGGACACGGTGAACACTGAAGCTTTCTTT.

The chain has TRBV9 and TRBJ2-3; tentative D call: TRBD1 (6 bases). Trimming took 3 bases from V and 6 from J, leaving 17 bases between them. This CDR3 spans 15 amino acids. Germline-derived CDR1 and CDR2 are SGDLS and YYNGEE. CDR3 in amino acids: CASSATGRTMDTQYF. CDR3 nucleotide sequence: TGTGCCAGCAGCGCCACAGGGCGGACGATGGATACGCAGTATTTT.